A selection of T cell receptor beta chains follows, all from one sample in a study of T cell changes during pregnancy in multiple sclerosis. The table came from immunoSEQ multiplex PCR; TCRdb's copy has only in-frame clones and leaves some out. The data contain approximately 44,000 clones, around 90% of them singletons. This sample comprised CD4+ T cells from peripheral blood mononuclear cells, obtained in the first trimester of pregnancy. The receptor source for this set is a female donor with multiple sclerosis, enrolled in a pregnancy study. The CDR3 runs from the conserved cysteine through the conserved F or W. The order of the fields is clone size, D gene, J gene, V gene, CDR3 DNA, CDR3 protein. The D gene is left open where the match is weak. Clone size is given for some rows only: seen once, a few or many times, or a class if the clone is expanded.

>few|.|TRBJ2-7|TRBV30
TGTGCCTGGAAGCAGGGCTCCTACGAGCAGTACTTC
CAWKQGSYEQYF
>.|TRBD2|TRBJ2-2|TRBV18
TGTGCCAGCTCACCCACGGGACTAGGTGCGAACACCGGGGAGCTGTTTTTT
CASSPTGLGANTGELFF
>.|TRBD2|TRBJ2-7|TRBV28
TGTGCCAGCAGGAGCGGGACTAGCGGGAGGAGGGAGCAGTACTTC
CASRSGTSGRREQYF
>.|TRBD2|TRBJ2-4|TRBV5-4
TGTGCCAGCAGCCGGGGAGGGAGAAACATTCAGTACTTC
CASSRGGRNIQYF
>.|TRBD2|TRBJ2-3|TRBV9
TGTGCCAGCAGCGTTTTAAGCGGGAGTAAGGATACGCAGTATTTT
CASSVLSGSKDTQYF
>medium-sized|TRBD1|TRBJ1-2|TRBV5-6
TGTGCCAGCAGCAAGTACAGGGGAAACTATGGCTACACCTTC
CASSKYRGNYGYTF
>.|TRBD2|TRBJ2-1|TRBV2
TGTGCCAGCAGGGAGACTAGCGGAACCTACAATGAGCAGTTCTTC
CASRETSGTYNEQFF
>.|.|TRBJ2-1|TRBV29-1
TGCAGCGTAATCGGGGGTAGCTCCTACAATGAGCAGTTCTTC
CSVIGGSSYNEQFF
>.|.|TRBJ2-5|TRBV29-1
TGCAGCGTTTCCGGGGGTGGAGAGACCCAGTACTTC
CSVSGGGETQYF
>once|TRBD2|TRBJ2-7|TRBV6-1
TGTGCCAGCACTGTCGGGACTAGCGGGAGCTACGAGCAGTACTTC
CASTVGTSGSYEQYF
>.|TRBD1|TRBJ2-3|TRBV29-1
TGCAGCGCCTCTGAAGGGACAGTCATTTTAAATACGCAGTATTTT
CSASEGTVILNTQYF
>.|.|TRBJ1-1|TRBV9
TGTGCCAGCAGCGTAGACCACACAACGAACACTGAAGCTTTCTTT
CASSVDHTTNTEAFF
>.|.|TRBJ1-2|TRBV5-1
TGCGCCAGCAGGCCCGGTTCCCTACGCGGTGACTATGGCTACACCTTC
CASRPGSLRGDYGYTF
>few|TRBD1|TRBJ2-6|TRBV27
TGTGCCAGCAGTTGGGACAGTTACTCTGGGGCCAACGTCCTGACTTTC
CASSWDSYSGANVLTF
>.|TRBD2|TRBJ2-1|TRBV11-2
TGTGCCAGCAGCCCCCGAGCGGGAGGTTCAGGAGTTTATGAGCAGTTCTTC
CASSPRAGGSGVYEQFF
>.|TRBD1|TRBJ1-3|TRBV19
TGTGCCAGTACCTGGGACAGGGGACGACAGAAGGGCTCTGGAAACACCATATATTTT
CASTWDRGRQKGSGNTIYF
>.|TRBD1|TRBJ2-1|TRBV9
TGTGCCAGCAGCGTAGCGGGACAGCGAACCTCCTACAATGAGCAGTTCTTC
CASSVAGQRTSYNEQFF
>.|TRBD1|TRBJ1-1|TRBV27
TGTGCCAGCAGTACCTACCGGGACAGGGGGAGGAACACTGAAGCTTTCTTT
CASSTYRDRGRNTEAFF
>.|TRBD1|TRBJ1-1|TRBV6-4
TGTGCCAGCAGTGGCTATGCCCTGGGACAGGGGGCGCGGGACACTGAAGCTTTCTTT
CASSGYALGQGARDTEAFF
>.|.|TRBJ2-1|TRBV27
TGTGCCAGCAGTTCCACTCACAATGAGCAGTTCTTC
CASSSTHNEQFF
>.|.|TRBJ2-7|TRBV23-1
TGCGCCAGCAAAGAAACGCGGATGGGACACAGCTACGAGCAGTACTTC
CASKETRMGHSYEQYF
>.|TRBD2|TRBJ2-5|TRBV5-4
TGTGCCAGCAGCTTAAGGACTAGCCCTCTCCAAGAGACCCAGTACTTC
CASSLRTSPLQETQYF
>.|TRBD1|TRBJ1-3|TRBV29-1
TGCAGCGTTGGGGGGGGCACAGGGGGCTACTCTGGAAACACCATATATTTT
CSVGGGTGGYSGNTIYF
>.|TRBD2|TRBJ2-7|TRBV19
TGTGCCAGTAGTATCGCAGGACTAGCGGGAGGGCAGTACTTC
CASSIAGLAGGQYF
>.|TRBD1|TRBJ2-1|TRBV2
TGTGCCAGCAGCCAACAGGGGGGAGGTTACAATGAGCAGTTCTTC
CASSQQGGGYNEQFF
>once|.|TRBJ2-7|TRBV7-6
TGTGCCAGCAGCACTACAAGTGGGTCCCTCTACGAGCAGTACTTC
CASSTTSGSLYEQYF
>.|.|TRBJ1-5|TRBV6-6
TGTGCCAGCAGACCCTGGGAGAGGAGCAATCAGCCCCAGCATTTT
CASRPWERSNQPQHF
>few|.|TRBJ1-1|TRBV28
TGTGCCAGCAGTGTCCCCCTAGGAGGGCACACTGAAGCTTTCTTT
CASSVPLGGHTEAFF
>.|TRBD1|TRBJ2-1|TRBV11-2
TGTGCCAGCAGCCTCACTCAGGACAGGGGGAATGAGCAGTTCTTC
CASSLTQDRGNEQFF
>.|.|TRBJ2-3|TRBV11-2
TGTGCCAGCAGTATTCCCTCAGGGGCAGATACGCAGTATTTT
CASSIPSGADTQYF
>.|TRBD1|TRBJ1-1|TRBV7-8
TGTGCCAGCAGCTTCGCGGACAGGGCGTGGATGAACACTGAAGCTTTCTTT
CASSFADRAWMNTEAFF
>.|.|TRBJ2-2|TRBV6-1
TGTGCCAGCAGTGAAAGGGGGATGGGCGCCGGGGAGCTGTTTTTT
CASSERGMGAGELFF
>.|TRBD2|TRBJ2-7|TRBV23-1
TGCGCCTCTCAGGGGCTAGCGGGAGTTCACGAGCAGTACTTC
CASQGLAGVHEQYF
>.|TRBD2|TRBJ2-7|TRBV19
TGTGCCAGTAGTACCAGGACTAGCGGGAGATACGAGCAGTACTTC
CASSTRTSGRYEQYF
>once|TRBD1|TRBJ2-2|TRBV4-1
TGCGCCAGCAGCTCTCCGGGACAGGGGGGGACCGGGGAGCTGTTTTTT
CASSSPGQGGTGELFF
>.|.|TRBJ1-1|TRBV4-1
TGCGCCAGCAGCTCCCGGGAGCGGGACACTGAAGCTTTCTTT
CASSSRERDTEAFF
>once|TRBD1|TRBJ1-1|TRBV5-4
TGTGCCAGCAGCTGGACAGGGGGCGCCTTTGGAGCTTTCTTT
CASSWTGGAFGAFF
>.|.|TRBJ1-2|TRBV9
TGTGCCAGCAGCGTAGGGGGGGGAGTACAGGGCCATGGCTACACCTTC
CASSVGGGVQGHGYTF
>.|.|TRBJ2-2|TRBV4-3
TGCGCCAGCAGCCAACTCTCGGGGTCTACCGGGGAGCTGTTTTTT
CASSQLSGSTGELFF
>.|.|TRBJ2-7|TRBV5-6
TGTGCCAGCAGCTTGAAACAGGTTAGGACCTACGAGCAGTACTTC
CASSLKQVRTYEQYF
>.|TRBD2|TRBJ2-1|TRBV5-1
TGCGCCAGCAGAGAGACCGGGACTAGCGGCTCTAGTGAGCAGTTCTTC
CASRETGTSGSSEQFF
>.|TRBD1|TRBJ1-1|TRBV19
TGTGCCAGTAGAGCACAGGGGGCCGGTGAAGCTTTCTTT
CASRAQGAGEAFF
>.|.|TRBJ2-1|TRBV14
TGTGCCAGCAGCCAAATGACGACTAGCAGGAGGGGGTGGGAGCAGTTCTTC
CASSQMTTSRRGWEQFF
>.|.|TRBJ2-3|TRBV5-1
TGCGCCAGCAGCTTGGCGGGACATATTTCAGATACGCAGTATTTT
CASSLAGHISDTQYF
>.|TRBD2|TRBJ2-5|TRBV4-3
TGCGCCAGCAGCCAAGATTCACGGGAGGGAGAGACCCAGTACTTC
CASSQDSREGETQYF
>.|TRBD2|TRBJ2-4|TRBV9
TGTGCCAGCAGCGAGGACGCGGCTAGCGGGGTCAAAAACATTCAGTACTTC
CASSEDAASGVKNIQYF
>.|TRBD1|TRBJ2-7|TRBV5-1
TGCGCCAGCAGCTTGGTCCCCCCGGGACAGGCCTCCTACGAGCAGTACTTC
CASSLVPPGQASYEQYF
>.|TRBD1|TRBJ2-1|TRBV19
TGTGCCAGTAGCACGCACAGGGACAGTGAGCAGTTCTTC
CASSTHRDSEQFF
>.|TRBD2|TRBJ2-1|TRBV7-2
TGTGCCAGCAGCCCTAAACTAGCGGGAGGCCACAATGAGCAGTTCTTC
CASSPKLAGGHNEQFF
>medium-sized|TRBD1|TRBJ1-2|TRBV4-1
TGCGCCAGCAGCCGATTGACAGGGGATCTTTCCTACACCTTC
CASSRLTGDLSYTF
>.|TRBD1|TRBJ1-4|TRBV18
TGTGCCAGCTCACGACCGACAGGGGGTTCCGAAAAACTGTTTTTT
CASSRPTGGSEKLFF
>.|TRBD2|TRBJ2-3|TRBV27
TGTGCCAGCAGTGTACTAGCGACCAACACAGATACGCAGTATTTT
CASSVLATNTDTQYF
>.|TRBD1|TRBJ2-6|TRBV19
TGTGCCAGTACAGGGTGGCCGGGACAGGGTGTGCTTGGGGCCAACGTCCTGACTTTC
CASTGWPGQGVLGANVLTF
>.|.|TRBJ2-7|TRBV5-1
TGCGCCAGCAGCTTGGAACCGGGGAGCTCCTACGAGCAGTACTTC
CASSLEPGSSYEQYF